This T cell receptor (beta chain) was sequenced in a study of regulatory T cells in long-lasting Graves disease. This clonotype was detected many times. Documented time point: newly diagnosed GD, antithyroid drugs for less than 3 months. From PBMCs, RNA was extracted and then used to make the TCR library. The V end was cut by 6 bases, the J end by 5 bases, with 13 bases between. The germline V gene has CDR1 KGHSH and CDR2 LQKENI. The CDR3 covers 13 residues. Combining iRepertoire HTBI primers with Arm-PCR of CDR3 regions, the authors built TCR beta libraries. TCRdb re-called the multiplex PCR reads with MiXCR, one entry per CDR3 protein. This table holds approximately 400,000 distinct CDR3 sequences, 15% found once. These records were also assigned to another study, of T cells in Graves' hyperthyroidism and ophthalmopathy. This second study notes: Expanded thyroid clonotypes (above 0.001) were mostly also found in blood.

This specimen was peripheral blood mononuclear cells (PBMCs), taken at new diagnosis, from a patient treated with antithyroid drugs. The chain joins TRBV18 to TRBJ1-1, with D unresolved. The sequence was obtained from a woman under 40 with Graves disease. The CDR3 DNA is TGTGCCAGCTCGCGAACATTGGCGACTGAAGCTTTCTTT. Its translation: CASSRTLATEAFF.